This TCR beta chain emerged from a study of graft-versus-host responses after intestinal transplantation. The wider study: Transplants were multivisceral, liver-intestinal, or isolated intestinal. Recipients were all induced with anti-thymocyte globulin, then given tacrolimus and steroids for roughly 3 years. The study's findings and limits: Individuals who had graft-donor T cell macrochimerism had allografts that showed high graft-versus-host to host-versus-graft clonal ratios. Early declines in HvG clones that occurred post-transplant were associated with peak circulating GvH clone levels.

The V end was cut by 4 bases, the J end by 6 bases, with 19 bases between. The length of the CDR3 is 15 residues. CDR1 is MGHRA and CDR2 is YSYEKL in the germline V gene. Intraepithelial and lamina propria lymphocytes were isolated from graft specimens. This clone was found once. Antigen: not known. Using immunoSEQ multiplex PCR, the repertoire was profiled, and TCRdb retains in-frame clones only, with some absent. The sample contains approximately 37,000 clones, about nine tenths of which appear only once. This clonotype was obtained from a human patient who received an intestinal transplant, so some T cells may come from the graft donor. This specimen was ileum tissue, taken 200 to 210 days after intestinal transplant. V gene TRBV4-1 combines with J gene TRBJ2-7; the D gene is possibly TRBD2 (6 bases). This CDR3 reads CASSPSQGPEGEQYF. CDR3 in DNA: TGCGCCAGCAGCCCCTCCCAGGGCCCGGAGGGCGAGCAGTACTTC.